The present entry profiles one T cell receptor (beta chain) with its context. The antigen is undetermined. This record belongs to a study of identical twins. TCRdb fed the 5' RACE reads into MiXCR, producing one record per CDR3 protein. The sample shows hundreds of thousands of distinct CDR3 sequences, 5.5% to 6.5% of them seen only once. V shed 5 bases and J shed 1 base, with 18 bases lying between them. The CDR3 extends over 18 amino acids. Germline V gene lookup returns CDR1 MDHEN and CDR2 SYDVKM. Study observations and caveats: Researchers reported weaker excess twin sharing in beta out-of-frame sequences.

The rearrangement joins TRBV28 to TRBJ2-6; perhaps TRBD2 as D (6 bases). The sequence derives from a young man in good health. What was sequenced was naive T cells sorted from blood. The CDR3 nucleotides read TGTGCCAGCAGTCCCAGAGCGGGTCTAGTATCTGGGGCCAACGTCCTGACTTTC. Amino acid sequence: CASSPRAGLVSGANVLTF.